The 7 T cell receptor beta chains below were found in one sample sequenced in a study of blood T cell repertoires in COVID-19. Some clones are missing from TCRdb's copy, which holds only in-frame ones; the method was immunoSEQ multiplex PCR. The sample consists of more than 50,000 clones, 80% of them appearing once. The specimen was peripheral blood. The receptor set was obtained from a human donor in a cohort sampled during active COVID-19.

On this clone itself: One junction end disagrees with the germline gene, perhaps due to a read error. The rearrangement joins TRBV2 to TRBJ2-1, with D perhaps TRBD1 (8 bases). CDR3 length equals 12 residues. Per the germline V gene, CDR1 is SNHLY and CDR2 is FYNNEI. The CDR3 sequence is CASSQNRGGRIF. The CDR3 DNA is TGTGCCAGCAGTCAGAACAGGGGGGGTAGGATCTTC.

The genes are TRBV7-8 and TRBJ2-2; possibly TRBD1 for D (5 bases). Trimming removed 2 bases at V and 0 bases at J, with 10 bases between. Germline V lookup: CDR1 SGHVS, CDR2 FQNEAQ. This CDR3 is built from 16 residues. The CDR3 loop reads CASSLLARANTGELFF. CDR3 bases: TGTGCCAGCAGCTTATTGGCCAGGGCGAACACCGGGGAGCTGTTTTTT.

The chain carries TRBV11-1 and TRBJ2-7, with TRBD2 identical over 8 bases. V lost 7 bases, J lost 5 bases, and 4 bases stayed unmatched. The CDR3 loop spans 12 amino acids. Germline CDR1 SGHAT, CDR2 FQDESV (reference sequence). In nucleotides, the CDR3 is TGTGCCAGCAACGGACTAGCCCACGAGCAGTACTTC. The encoded protein is CASNGLAHEQYF.

The chain carries TRBV5-1 and TRBJ1-6; 7 bases agree with TRBD1. This CDR3 has 18 amino acids. V lost 0 bases and J lost 5; bases outside the gene matches: 11. Germline loops: CDR1 SGHRS, CDR2 YFSETQ. CDR3 amino acids: CASSLGDRVLTNNSPLHF. The DNA of the CDR3 is TGCGCCAGCAGCTTGGGCGACAGGGTCCTAACTAATAATTCACCCCTCCACTTT.

The gene calls are TRBV5-1 and TRBJ2-2, with 8 nucleotides matching TRBD1. V shed 3 bases, J shed 2 bases, and the junction held 3 bases outside the gene matches. The CDR3 runs to 15 residues. Per germline, CDR1 SGHRS and CDR2 YFSETQ. In nucleotides, the CDR3 is TGCGCCAGCAGCTGGGACAGGAGTAACACCGGGGAGCTGTTTTTT. It codes for CASSWDRSNTGELFF.

The V call is TRBV28, the J call TRBJ2-7; tentative D call: TRBD2 (5 bases). This CDR3 has 13 amino acids. Germline CDR1 and CDR2: MDHEN and SYDVKM. Deletions cut 1 base from V and 6 bases from J, with 10 bases between. CDR3 nucleotide sequence: TGTGCCAGCAGTTTATTCGGGAACCGCGAGCAGTACTTC. Amino acids: CASSLFGNREQYF.

This clone is a singleton in its sample. The rearrangement uses TRBV7-8 and TRBJ1-6, with D maybe TRBD1 (6 bases). Germline CDR1 reads SGHVS; CDR2 reads FQNEAQ. V was pared by 7 bases and J by 10 bases, with 20 bases between. The length of the CDR3 is 15 residues. CDR3 in amino acids: CASTQRPGVRSPLHF. CDR3 nucleotides: TGTGCCAGCACGCAACGCCCAGGGGTTCGGTCACCCCTCCACTTT. The complete variable domain, with remaining parts taken from reference TRBV7-8 and TRBJ1-6, reads GAGVSQSPRYKVAKRGQDVALRCDPISGHVSLFWYQQALGQGPEFLTYFQNEAQLDKSGLPSDRFFAERPEGSVSTLKIQRTQQEDSAVYLCASTQRPGVRSPLHFGNGTRLTVT.